Below, 10 T cell receptor beta chains from the same sample are listed, as sequenced in a study of T cell responses to AZD1222 COVID-19 vaccine. Assay: immunoSEQ multiplex PCR; the TCRdb copy retains only in-frame clones and omits some. The sample consists of 100,000 to 150,000 clones, around 90% of them appearing once. Sample: peripheral blood, taken 28 days after the second AZD1222 dose. These receptors were obtained from an adult who received the AZD1222 COVID-19 vaccine.

The V call is TRBV9, the J call TRBJ1-2, with 12 positions matching TRBD1. CDR3 length: 15 amino acids. Germline V gene data show CDR1 as SGDLS and CDR2 as YYNGEE. V gave up 3 bases and J gave up 8 bases; unmatched junction bases: 8. CDR3 in amino acids: CASSGPGQGASGYTF. CDR3 bases: TGTGCCAGCAGCGGCCCGGGACAGGGGGCGAGCGGCTACACCTTC.

This chain links TRBV27 with TRBJ2-7, with 8 bases matching TRBD2. CDR3 length: 15 residues. Germline V lookup: CDR1 MNHEY, CDR2 SMNVEV (reference sequence). V lost 2 bases, J lost 2 bases, and 5 bases stayed unmatched. In nucleotides, the CDR3 is TGTGCCAGCAGTTTAGCCGGGAGGGGGACCTACGAGCAGTACTTC. This encodes CASSLAGRGTYEQYF.

This clone was picked up one time. This chain connects TRBV20-1 to TRBJ1-2, with D perhaps matching TRBD1 (5 bases). V was cut by 3 bases and J by 2 bases, with 10 bases left in between. CDR1 and CDR2 (germline): DFQATT, SNEGSKA (reference sequence). The CDR3 runs 13 residues. CDR3 DNA: TGCAGTGCTAGTTTGGCAGGGAACTATGGCTACACCTTC. Translation: CSASLAGNYGYTF.

This sequence joins TRBV6-5 and TRBJ1-6, with 9 bases lining up with TRBD1. With 6 bases clipped from V and 7 bases from J, the junction kept 7 bases outside the gene matches. Per the germline V gene, CDR1 is MNHEY and CDR2 is SVGAGI. This CDR3 has 15 amino acids. The CDR3 bases are TGTGCCAGCAGCCCCGGGACAGGGAACAATTCACCCCTCCACTTT. Protein sequence: CASSPGTGNNSPLHF.

CDR3: CASSHRGVAVGYTF. CDR3 bases: TGTGCCAGCAGCCACAGGGGAGTGGCGGTTGGCTACACCTTC. V is TRBV14 and J is TRBJ1-2, with a tentative D call TRBD1 (6 bases). V dropped 3 bases and J dropped 7 bases, with 15 bases sitting between them. This CDR3 contains 14 residues. From germline, CDR1 is SGHDN and CDR2 FVKESK.

This chain joins TRBV16 and TRBJ1-2; D perhaps matches TRBD1 (5 bases). The CDR3 covers 14 residues. CDR1 is KGHSY and CDR2 is FQNENV in the germline V gene. Trimming left V 2 bases short and J 4 bases short, with 11 bases between. The CDR3 loop is CASSQGAGSYGYTF. CDR3 nucleotides: TGTGCCAGCAGCCAAGGAGCAGGGAGCTATGGCTACACCTTC.

V usage is TRBV9 and J usage is TRBJ1-5, with 7 bases aligning to TRBD1. Germline V gene sequence: CDR1 SGDLS, CDR2 YYNGEE. Unmatched junction bases numbered 15, after V lost 3 bases and J lost 0 bases. This CDR3 is built from 19 residues. The CDR3 DNA reads as TGTGCCAGCAGCGCAGGGGGGCATGGAACCCGATATAGCAATCAGCCCCAGCATTTT. Translating gives CASSAGGHGTRYSNQPQHF. Full variable domain (missing parts from reference TRBV9 and TRBJ1-5): DSGVTQTPKHLITATGQRVTLRCSPRSGDLSVYWYQQSLDQGLQFLIQYYNGEERAKGNILERFSAQQFPDLHSELNLSSLELGDSALYFCASSAGGHGTRYSNQPQHFGDGTRLSIL.

The chain is built from TRBV6-1 and TRBJ1-2, with D unresolved. This CDR3 is 15 amino acids long. Between the trimmed V and J ends, which lost 3 bases and 0 bases, there was a span of 11 bases. Germline lookup yields CDR1 MNHNS and CDR2 SASEGT. The CDR3 DNA sequence: TGTGCCAGCAGTGAGGTCGCTTTTCCTAACTATGGCTACACCTTC. Protein product: CASSEVAFPNYGYTF.

CDR3 residues: CASSAGLNYGYTF. The CDR3 DNA reads TGTGCCAGCAGTGCCGGCCTTAACTATGGCTACACCTTC. The rearrangement links TRBV2 to TRBJ1-2; D remains unclear. The V end was cut by 4 bases, the J end by 1 base, with 7 bases between. The CDR3 runs to 13 residues. From germline, CDR1 is SNHLY and CDR2 FYNNEI.

The chain couples TRBV18 to TRBJ2-7; 11 bases align to TRBD1. J gave up 5 bases and V 4 bases, and 4 bases lay outside the gene matches. Germline CDR1 reads KGHSH; CDR2 reads LQKENI. This CDR3 has 14 residues. For the CDR3, the DNA is TGTGCCAGCTCACGGGACAGGGGGGCAAACGAGCAGTACTTC. This encodes CASSRDRGANEQYF.